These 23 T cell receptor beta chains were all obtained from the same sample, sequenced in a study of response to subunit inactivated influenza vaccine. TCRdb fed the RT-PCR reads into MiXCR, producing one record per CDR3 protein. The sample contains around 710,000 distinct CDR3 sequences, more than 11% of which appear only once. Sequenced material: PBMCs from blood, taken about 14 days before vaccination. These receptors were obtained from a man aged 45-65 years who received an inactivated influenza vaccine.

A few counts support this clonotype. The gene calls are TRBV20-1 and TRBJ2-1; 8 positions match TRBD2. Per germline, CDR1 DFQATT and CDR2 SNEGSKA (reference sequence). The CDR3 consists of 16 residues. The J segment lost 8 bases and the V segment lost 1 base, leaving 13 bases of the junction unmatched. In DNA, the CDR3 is TGCAGTGCTAGAGTAGGAACGAGCGGGAGAGGGGATGAGCAGTTCTTC. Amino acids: CSARVGTSGRGDEQFF.

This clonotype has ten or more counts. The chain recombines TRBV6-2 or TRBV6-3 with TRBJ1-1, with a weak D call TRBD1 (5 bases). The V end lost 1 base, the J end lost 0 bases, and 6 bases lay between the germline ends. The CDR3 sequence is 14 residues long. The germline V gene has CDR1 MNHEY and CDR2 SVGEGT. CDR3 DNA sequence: TGTGCCAGCAGTTACTTCAGGGTGAACACTGAAGCTTTCTTT. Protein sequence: CASSYFRVNTEAFF.

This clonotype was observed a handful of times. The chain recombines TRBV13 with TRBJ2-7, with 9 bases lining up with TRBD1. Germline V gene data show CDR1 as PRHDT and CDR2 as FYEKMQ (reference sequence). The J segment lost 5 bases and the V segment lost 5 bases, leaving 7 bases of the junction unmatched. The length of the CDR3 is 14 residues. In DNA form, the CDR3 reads TGTGCCAGCAGCATGGGACAGGGAATAAACGAGCAGTACTTC. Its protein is CASSMGQGINEQYF.

CDR3 nucleotides: TGTGCCAGCAGTGATCCGATTGAGTGGACAGATACGCAGTATTTT. As protein: CASSDPIEWTDTQYF. The chain employs TRBV6-1 and TRBJ2-3; D is ambiguous. Deletions cut 3 bases from V and 3 bases from J, with 13 bases between. The CDR3 runs to 15 residues. Germline V CDR1 and CDR2: MNHNS, SASEGT.

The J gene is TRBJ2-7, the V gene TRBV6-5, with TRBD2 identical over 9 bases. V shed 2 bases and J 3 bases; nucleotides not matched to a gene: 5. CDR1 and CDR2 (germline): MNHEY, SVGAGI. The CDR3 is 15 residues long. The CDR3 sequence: CASSYEGSGSYEQYF. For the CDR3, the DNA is TGTGCCAGCAGTTACGAAGGTAGCGGGAGCTACGAGCAGTACTTC.

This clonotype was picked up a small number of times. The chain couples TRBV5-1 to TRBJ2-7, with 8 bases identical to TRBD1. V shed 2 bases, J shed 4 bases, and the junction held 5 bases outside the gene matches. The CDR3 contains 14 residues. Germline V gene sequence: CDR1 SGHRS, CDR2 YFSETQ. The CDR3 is CASSFHGQGYEQYF. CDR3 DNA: TGCGCCAGCAGCTTTCACGGACAGGGTTACGAGCAGTACTTC. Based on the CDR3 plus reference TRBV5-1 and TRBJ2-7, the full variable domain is KAGVTQTPRYLIKTRGQQVTLSCSPISGHRSVSWYQQTPGQGLQFLFEYFSETQRNKGNFPGRFSGRQFSNSRSEMNVSTLELGDSALYLCASSFHGQGYEQYFGPGTRLTVT.

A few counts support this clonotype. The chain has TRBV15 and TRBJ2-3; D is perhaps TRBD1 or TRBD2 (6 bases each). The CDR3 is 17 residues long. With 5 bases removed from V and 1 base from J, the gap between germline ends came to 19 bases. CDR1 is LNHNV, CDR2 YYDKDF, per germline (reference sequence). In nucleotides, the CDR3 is TGTGCCACCAGCGGAAACCTCGGGGGCTACCGCACAGATACGCAGTATTTT. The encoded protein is CATSGNLGGYRTDTQYF.

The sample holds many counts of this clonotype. The CDR3 loop reads CASSQGLWPLHF. The CDR3 coding sequence is TGCGCCAGCAGCCAAGGCCTCTGGCCCCTCCACTTT. The chain combines TRBV4-1 with TRBJ1-6; D ambiguous. Germline V gives CDR1 MGHRA, CDR2 YSYEKL. The CDR3 totals 12 residues. Deletions cut 1 base from V and 13 bases from J, with 8 bases between.

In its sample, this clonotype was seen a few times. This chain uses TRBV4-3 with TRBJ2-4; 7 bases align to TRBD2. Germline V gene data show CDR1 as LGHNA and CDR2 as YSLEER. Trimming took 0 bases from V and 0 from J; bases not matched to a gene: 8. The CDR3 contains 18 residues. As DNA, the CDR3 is TGCGCCAGCAGCCAAGACCTCGGGACTATCGTAGCCAAAAACATTCAGTACTTC. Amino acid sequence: CASSQDLGTIVAKNIQYF.

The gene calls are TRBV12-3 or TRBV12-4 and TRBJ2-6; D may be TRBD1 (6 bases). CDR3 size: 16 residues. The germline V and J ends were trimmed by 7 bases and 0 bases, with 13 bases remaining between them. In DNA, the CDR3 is TGTGCCAGCACCCGGGACACCAGCTCTGGGGCCAACGTCCTGACTTTC. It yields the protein CASTRDTSSGANVLTF.

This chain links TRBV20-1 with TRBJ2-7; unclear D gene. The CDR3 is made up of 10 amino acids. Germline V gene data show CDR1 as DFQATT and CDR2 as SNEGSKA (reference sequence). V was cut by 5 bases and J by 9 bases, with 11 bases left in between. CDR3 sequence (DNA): TGCAGTGCTTTCCTCTTGGTGCAGTACTTC. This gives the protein CSAFLLVQYF.

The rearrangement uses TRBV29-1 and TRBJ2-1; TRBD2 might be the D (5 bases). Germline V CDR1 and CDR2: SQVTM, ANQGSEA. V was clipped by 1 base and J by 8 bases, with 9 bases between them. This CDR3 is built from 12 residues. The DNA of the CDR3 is TGCAGCGTTGAAGGGCGAGCGGATGAGCAGTTCTTC. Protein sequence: CSVEGRADEQFF.

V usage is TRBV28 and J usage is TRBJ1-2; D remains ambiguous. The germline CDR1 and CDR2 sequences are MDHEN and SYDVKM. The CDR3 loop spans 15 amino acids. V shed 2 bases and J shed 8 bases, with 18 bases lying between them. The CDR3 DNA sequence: TGTGCCAGCAGTTTACGGCTTAGTAATCTATGGGGCTACACCTTC. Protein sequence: CASSLRLSNLWGYTF.

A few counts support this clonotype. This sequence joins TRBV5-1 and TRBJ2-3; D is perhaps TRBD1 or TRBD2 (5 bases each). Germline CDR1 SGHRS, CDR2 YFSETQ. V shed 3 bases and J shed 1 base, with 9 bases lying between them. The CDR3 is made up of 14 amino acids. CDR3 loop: CASSWGKGTDTQYF. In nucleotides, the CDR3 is TGCGCCAGCAGCTGGGGGAAGGGCACAGATACGCAGTATTTT.

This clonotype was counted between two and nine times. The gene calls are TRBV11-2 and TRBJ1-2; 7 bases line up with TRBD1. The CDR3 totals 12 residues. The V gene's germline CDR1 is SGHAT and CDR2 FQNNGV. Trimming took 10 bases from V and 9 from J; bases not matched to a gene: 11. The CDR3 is CATTGAGIRYTF. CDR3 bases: TGTGCCACCACAGGGGCAGGGATACGCTACACCTTC.

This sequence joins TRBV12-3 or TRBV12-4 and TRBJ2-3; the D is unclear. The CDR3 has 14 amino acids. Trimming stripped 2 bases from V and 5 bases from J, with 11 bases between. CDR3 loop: CASSLILDRDTQYF. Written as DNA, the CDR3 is TGTGCCAGCAGTTTAATTTTAGATCGAGATACGCAGTATTTT.

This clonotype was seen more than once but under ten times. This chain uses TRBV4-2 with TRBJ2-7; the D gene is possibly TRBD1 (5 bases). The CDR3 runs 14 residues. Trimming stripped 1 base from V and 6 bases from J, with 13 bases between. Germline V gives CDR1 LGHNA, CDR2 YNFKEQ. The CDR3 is CASSQGQPFSEQYF. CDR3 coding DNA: TGTGCCAGCAGCCAAGGACAGCCTTTCTCCGAGCAGTACTTC.

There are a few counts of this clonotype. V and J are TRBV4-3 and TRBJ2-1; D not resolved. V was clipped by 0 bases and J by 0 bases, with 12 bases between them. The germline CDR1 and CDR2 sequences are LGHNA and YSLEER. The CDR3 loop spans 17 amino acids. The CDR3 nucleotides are TGCGCCAGCAGCCAAGATGGGGTAGACCCCTCCTACAATGAGCAGTTCTTC. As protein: CASSQDGVDPSYNEQFF.

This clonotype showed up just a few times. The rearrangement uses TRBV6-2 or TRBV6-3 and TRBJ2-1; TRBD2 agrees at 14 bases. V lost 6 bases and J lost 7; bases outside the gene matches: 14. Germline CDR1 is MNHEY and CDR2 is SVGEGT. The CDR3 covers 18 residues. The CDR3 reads CASRPIGTSGRRLNEQFF. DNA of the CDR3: TGTGCCAGCAGACCAATCGGGACTAGCGGGAGACGGTTAAATGAGCAGTTCTTC.

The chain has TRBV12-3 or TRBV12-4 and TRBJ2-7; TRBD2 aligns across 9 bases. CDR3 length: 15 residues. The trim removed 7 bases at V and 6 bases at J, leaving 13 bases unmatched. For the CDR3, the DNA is TGTGCCAGCAAACTTAGCGGGAGCCTTCTCGGCGAGCAGTACTTC. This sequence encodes CASKLSGSLLGEQYF.

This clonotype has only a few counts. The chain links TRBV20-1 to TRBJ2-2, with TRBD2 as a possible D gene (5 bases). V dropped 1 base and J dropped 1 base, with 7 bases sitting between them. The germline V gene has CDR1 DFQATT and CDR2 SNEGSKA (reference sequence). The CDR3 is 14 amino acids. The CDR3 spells CSARGRENTGELFF. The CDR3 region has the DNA TGCAGTGCTAGAGGTCGGGAGAACACCGGGGAGCTGTTTTTT.

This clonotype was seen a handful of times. The CDR3 region is CASSSRTGVLNEQFF. CDR3 coding DNA: TGTGCCAGCAGCTCCAGGACAGGGGTCTTGAATGAGCAGTTCTTC. This chain connects TRBV7-8 to TRBJ2-1; 9 bases fit TRBD1. CDR3 size: 15 residues. The V gene end was trimmed by 4 bases and the J gene end by 7 bases; junction bases not matched to a gene: 8. Germline V lookup: CDR1 SGHVS, CDR2 FQNEAQ.

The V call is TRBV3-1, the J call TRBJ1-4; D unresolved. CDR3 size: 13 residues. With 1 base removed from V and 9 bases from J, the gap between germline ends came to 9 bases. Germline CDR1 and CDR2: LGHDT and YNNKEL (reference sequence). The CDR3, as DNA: TGTGCCAGCAGCCAAGTCGCGACACAAAAACTGTTTTTT. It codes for CASSQVATQKLFF.